Below, 8 T cell receptor beta chains from the same sample are listed, as sequenced in a study of regulatory T cells in long-lasting Graves disease. Specified time point: newly diagnosed GD, antithyroid drugs for less than 3 months. Isolated PBMC RNA provided the starting material for the TCR library. CDR3 regions were amplified by Arm-PCR using iRepertoire HTBI primers to build TCR beta libraries. TCRdb reprocessed the multiplex PCR reads with MiXCR, giving one entry per CDR3 protein. The sample consists of over 450,000 distinct CDR3 sequences, about 12% of them appearing once. These data were also reused for a study on T cells in Graves' hyperthyroidism and ophthalmopathy.

The sample consisted of peripheral blood mononuclear cells (PBMCs), taken at new diagnosis, from a patient treated with antithyroid drugs. All receptors derive from a woman aged 25 to 39 with Graves disease.

This clonotype has more than one count but fewer than ten. The CDR3 nucleotides read TGTGCCAGCAGCTTAGCCCGAGGACAGGGACTCTCTGGAAACACCATATATTTT. Translation gives CASSLARGQGLSGNTIYF. The chain employs TRBV7-9 and TRBJ1-3; TRBD1 agrees at 8 bases. V shed 0 bases, J shed 0 bases, and the junction held 7 bases outside the gene matches. The CDR3 has 18 amino acids. Germline CDR1 SEHNR, CDR2 FQNEAQ (reference sequence).

Ten or more counts support this clonotype. The rearrangement joins TRBV30 to TRBJ1-1, with a tentative D call TRBD1 (5 bases). V lost 2 bases to trimming and J lost 1 base, with 11 bases between them. The CDR3 has 14 amino acids. From germline, CDR1 is GTSNPN and CDR2 SVGIG (reference sequence). CDR3 DNA: TGTGCCTGGAGTCCATTTACAGGGAACACTGAAGCTTTCTTT. Protein: CAWSPFTGNTEAFF. The full variable domain, in which reference TRBV30 and TRBJ1-1 provide the parts outside the CDR3, is SQTIHQWPATLVQPVGSPLSLECTVEGTSNPNLYWYRQAAGRGLQLLFYSVGIGQISSEVPQNLSASRPQDRQFILSSKKLLLSDSGFYLCAWSPFTGNTEAFFGQGTRLTVV.

With respect to this clonotype: Relative to the germline gene, one junction end is altered; a read error may explain this. The gene calls are TRBV5-1 and TRBJ2-5; D is possibly TRBD1 (7 bases). The CDR3 length is 15 residues. CDR1 and CDR2 (germline): SGHRS, YFSETQ. CDR3 in amino acids: CVSSWGSTGRETQYF. CDR3 nucleotides: TGCGTCAGCAGCTGGGGATCGACAGGGAGGGAGACCCAGTACTTC.

This clonotype came up once. The chain couples TRBV30 to TRBJ2-1; no reliable D call. Germline V lookup: CDR1 GTSNPN, CDR2 SVGIG (reference sequence). Trimming removed 2 bases at V and 8 bases at J, with 7 bases between. This CDR3 has 11 amino acids. The CDR3 is CAWSLRDEQFF. CDR3 nucleotides: TGTGCCTGGAGTTTAAGGGATGAGCAGTTCTTC.

In its sample, this clonotype was seen many times. The chain joins TRBV7-8 to TRBJ1-2; 7 positions agree with TRBD1. The CDR3 is made up of 14 amino acids. Germline trimming cut 4 bases from V and 4 bases from J; bases unmatched to any gene: 6. From germline, CDR1 is SGHVS and CDR2 FQNEAQ. CDR3 in DNA: TGTGCCAGCAGCTCACAGGGGCCTCTCTATGGCTACACCTTC. As protein: CASSSQGPLYGYTF. Using reference TRBV7-8 and TRBJ1-2 for the parts outside the CDR3, the full variable domain is GAGVSQSPRYKVAKRGQDVALRCDPISGHVSLFWYQQALGQGPEFLTYFQNEAQLDKSGLPSDRFFAERPEGSVSTLKIQRTQQEDSAVYLCASSSQGPLYGYTFGSGTRLTVV.

This clonotype was observed a few times. The J gene is TRBJ1-4, the V gene TRBV12-3 or TRBV12-4, with D uncertain. The germline V and J ends were trimmed by 3 bases and 12 bases, with 11 bases remaining between them. This CDR3 contains 12 residues. The CDR3 DNA reads as TGTGCCAGCAGTTTCCGCGTTGGACAACTGTTTTTT. This encodes CASSFRVGQLFF.

The CDR3 DNA reads TGTGCCAGCAGCCCTGGGACTAGCGGTGTTTCCTACAATGAGCAGTTCTTC. It translates to CASSPGTSGVSYNEQFF. The chain combines TRBV9 with TRBJ2-1; 11 bases are shared with TRBD2. The ends lost 4 bases at V and 1 base at J; junction bases unmatched: 7. This CDR3 has 17 amino acids. The germline CDR1 and CDR2 sequences are SGDLS and YYNGEE. The full variable domain, rest sourced from reference TRBV9 and TRBJ2-1, is DSGVTQTPKHLITATGQRVTLRCSPRSGDLSVYWYQQSLDQGLQFLIQYYNGEERAKGNILERFSAQQFPDLHSELNLSSLELGDSALYFCASSPGTSGVSYNEQFFGPGTRLTVL.

This clonotype was observed at least ten times. The chain links TRBV20-1 to TRBJ1-5; TRBD1 might be the D (6 bases). With 0 bases removed from V and 0 bases from J, the gap between germline ends came to 18 bases. The CDR3 extends over 18 amino acids. Germline V gene data show CDR1 as DFQATT and CDR2 as SNEGSKA (reference sequence). The CDR3 bases are TGCAGTGCTAGAGATGGGGGGCAGGGAAGTTATAGCAATCAGCCCCAGCATTTT. Protein product: CSARDGGQGSYSNQPQHF.